This TCR beta chain was identified during a study of CD8+ T cells in alopecia areata. Across the study: Patients in the treated group were given tofacitinib by mouth, 5 to 10 mg twice a day.

Reverse transcribed after extraction, RNA yielded cDNA as the sequencing template. Here immunoSEQ multiplex PCR was the method, and the copy in TCRdb shows in-frame clones only, minus some. In the table there are 150,000 or so clones, over 80% of which are singletons. The length of the CDR3 is 13 residues. Trimming took off 7 bases at V and 5 bases at J, with 11 bases between the two ends. The germline V gene encodes CDR1 MNHEY and CDR2 SMNVEV (reference sequence). Researchers gathered lesional scalp punch biopsies and peripheral blood from patients with alopecia areata. The origin of this receptor is a human donor with alopecia areata. Source: CD8+ T cells sorted from blood, taken at week 0. The chain carries TRBV27 and TRBJ2-2; D gene unclear. CDR3 nucleotide sequence: TGTGCCAGCACCTCTCAGGTTACCGGGGAGCTGTTTTTT. It yields the protein CASTSQVTGELFF.